These 8 T cell receptor beta chains were sequenced from one sample in a study of T cell changes during pregnancy in multiple sclerosis. TCRdb's copy holds only in-frame clones and misses some; the assay was immunoSEQ multiplex PCR. The sample shows about 100,000 clones, around 94% of them seen only once. The sample here was peripheral blood, taken in the first trimester of pregnancy. The origin of the receptors is a female donor with multiple sclerosis, enrolled in a pregnancy study.

The rearrangement joins TRBV5-8 to TRBJ2-7, with 7 positions matching TRBD2. The CDR3 totals 15 residues. The V gene end was trimmed by 2 bases and the J gene end by 2 bases; junction bases not matched to a gene: 7. Germline V CDR1 and CDR2: SGHTS, YDEGEE. CDR3 sequence reads: CASSLSGLTTYEQYF. The DNA for the CDR3 is TGTGCCAGCAGCTTATCGGGACTAACAACCTACGAGCAGTACTTC.

This clone was observed a few times. This CDR3 is CATSREQVTEAFF. In DNA, the CDR3 is TGTGCCACCAGCAGAGAACAGGTCACTGAAGCTTTCTTT. The chain is built from TRBV15 and TRBJ1-1, with D perhaps matching TRBD1 (5 bases). V lost 0 bases to trimming and J lost 4 bases, with 6 bases between them. The CDR3 has 13 residues. Germline CDR1 is LNHNV and CDR2 is YYDKDF (reference sequence).

The chain joins TRBV6-6 to TRBJ1-5; 8 bases align to TRBD1. The J segment lost 3 bases and the V segment lost 0 bases, leaving 1 base of the junction unmatched. Germline V gene sequence: CDR1 MNHNY, CDR2 SVGAGI (reference sequence). The CDR3 loop spans 15 amino acids. CDR3 region: CASSYSTGDNQPQHF. CDR3 coding DNA: TGTGCCAGCAGTTACTCGACAGGGGACAATCAGCCCCAGCATTTT.

This chain uses TRBV5-4 with TRBJ1-2, with D possibly TRBD1 on 5 matching bases. CDR1 and CDR2 from the germline V gene are SGHNT and YYREEE (reference sequence). Trimming removed 0 bases from V and 4 bases from J, with 10 bases in between. This CDR3 is built from 14 residues. The CDR3 DNA is TGTGCCAGCAGCTTGGGCGGGGGGGGCTATGGCTACACCTTC. Protein product: CASSLGGGGYGYTF.

The chain combines TRBV7-9 with TRBJ2-3, with a weak D call TRBD2 (6 bases). Germline V gene data show CDR1 as SEHNR and CDR2 as FQNEAQ (reference sequence). V lost 1 base to trimming and J lost 2 bases, with 10 bases between them. The CDR3 contains 15 residues. The CDR3 DNA follows: TGTGCCAGCAGCTTAGTCGCGGGGACCACAGATACGCAGTATTTT. It is translated as CASSLVAGTTDTQYF.

This chain connects TRBV11-3 to TRBJ2-2, with D uncertain. Trimming stripped 2 bases from V and 1 base from J, with 5 bases between. Germline CDR1 and CDR2: SGHNT and YENEEA. The CDR3 length is 14 residues. CDR3 sequence (DNA): TGTGCCAGCAGCTTATTCGGGAACACCGGGGAGCTGTTTTTT. The encoded protein is CASSLFGNTGELFF.

This chain joins TRBV27 and TRBJ1-2, with a weak D call TRBD1 (5 bases). CDR1 is MNHEY and CDR2 is SMNVEV in the germline V gene (reference sequence). The CDR3 runs to 16 residues. V dropped 0 bases and J dropped 4 bases, with 15 bases sitting between them. CDR3 loop: CASSLSVGMGLYGYTF. In DNA form, the CDR3 reads TGTGCCAGCAGTTTATCTGTGGGGATGGGACTCTATGGCTACACCTTC.

The gene calls are TRBV29-1 and TRBJ1-2, with D perhaps matching TRBD1 (6 bases). The germline V gene has CDR1 SQVTM and CDR2 ANQGSEA. This CDR3 spans 16 amino acids. Deletions cut 3 bases from V and 4 bases from J, with 21 bases between. CDR3 sequence reads: CSVEALTGPMVYGYTF. CDR3 DNA sequence: TGCAGCGTTGAGGCACTAACAGGGCCAATGGTCTATGGCTACACCTTC.